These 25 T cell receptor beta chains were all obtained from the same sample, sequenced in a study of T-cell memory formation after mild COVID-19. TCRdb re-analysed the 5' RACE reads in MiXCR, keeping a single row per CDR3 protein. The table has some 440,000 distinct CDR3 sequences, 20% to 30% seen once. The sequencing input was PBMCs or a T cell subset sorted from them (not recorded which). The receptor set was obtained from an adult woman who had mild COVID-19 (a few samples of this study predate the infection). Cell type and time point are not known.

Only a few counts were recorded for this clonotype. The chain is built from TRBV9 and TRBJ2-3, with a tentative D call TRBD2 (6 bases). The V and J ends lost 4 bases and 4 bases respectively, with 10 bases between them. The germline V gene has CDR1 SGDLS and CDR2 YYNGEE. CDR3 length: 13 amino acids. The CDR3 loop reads CASSPGEADTQYF. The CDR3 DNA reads TGTGCCAGCAGCCCCGGGGAGGCAGATACGCAGTATTTT.

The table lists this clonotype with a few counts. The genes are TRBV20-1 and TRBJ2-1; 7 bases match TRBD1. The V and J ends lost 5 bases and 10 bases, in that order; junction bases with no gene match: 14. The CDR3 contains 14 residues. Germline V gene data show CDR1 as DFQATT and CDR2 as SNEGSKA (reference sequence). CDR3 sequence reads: CSAPPRTGQGEQFF. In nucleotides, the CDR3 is TGCAGTGCTCCACCGAGGACAGGTCAAGGCGAGCAGTTCTTC.

As DNA, the CDR3 is TGTGCCAGCAATCTTCGACAGGAAAAGAAGGGGGAAGCTTTCTTT. Translated: CASNLRQEKKGEAFF. The rearrangement uses TRBV12-3 or TRBV12-4 and TRBJ1-1, with D possibly matching TRBD1 (6 bases). The CDR3 is 15 amino acids. Trimming removed 7 bases from V and 8 bases from J, with 23 bases in between.

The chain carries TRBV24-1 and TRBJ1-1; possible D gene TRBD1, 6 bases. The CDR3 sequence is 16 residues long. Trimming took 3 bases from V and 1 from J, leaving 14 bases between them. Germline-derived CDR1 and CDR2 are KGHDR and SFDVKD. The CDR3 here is CATSDKYSDRNTEAFF. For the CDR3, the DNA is TGTGCCACCAGTGATAAGTACTCGGACAGGAACACTGAAGCTTTCTTT.

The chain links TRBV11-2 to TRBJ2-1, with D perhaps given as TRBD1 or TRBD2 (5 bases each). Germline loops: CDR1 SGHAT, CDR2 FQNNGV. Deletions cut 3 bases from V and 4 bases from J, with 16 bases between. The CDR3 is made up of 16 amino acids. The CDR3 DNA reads TGTGCCAGCAGCTTTCAGAGGGACGGAATTTACAATGAGCAGTTCTTC. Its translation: CASSFQRDGIYNEQFF.

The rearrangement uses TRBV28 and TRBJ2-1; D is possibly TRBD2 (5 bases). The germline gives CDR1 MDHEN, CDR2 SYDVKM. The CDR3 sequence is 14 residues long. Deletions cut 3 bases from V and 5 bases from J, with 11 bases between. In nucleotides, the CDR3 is TGTGCCAGCAGTTTGATGGGAGAAAACAATGAGCAGTTCTTC. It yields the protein CASSLMGENNEQFF.

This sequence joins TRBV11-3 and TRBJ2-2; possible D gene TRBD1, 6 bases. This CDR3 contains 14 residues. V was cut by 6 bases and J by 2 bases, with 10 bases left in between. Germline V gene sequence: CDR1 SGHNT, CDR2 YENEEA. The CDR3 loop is CASSNRVNTGELFF. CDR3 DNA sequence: TGTGCCAGCAGTAACAGGGTAAACACCGGGGAGCTGTTTTTT.

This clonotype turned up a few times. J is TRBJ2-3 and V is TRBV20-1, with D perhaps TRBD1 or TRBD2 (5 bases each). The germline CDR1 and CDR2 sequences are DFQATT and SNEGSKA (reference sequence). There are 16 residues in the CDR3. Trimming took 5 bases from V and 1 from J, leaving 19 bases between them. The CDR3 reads CSAGRGSRAGTDTQYF. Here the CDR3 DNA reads TGCAGTGCTGGTCGGGGCTCCCGGGCCGGCACAGATACGCAGTATTTT.

DNA of the CDR3: TGCAGCGTACAGGGACAGACAAGCTCCTACGAGCAGTACTTC. It specifies CSVQGQTSSYEQYF. This sequence joins TRBV29-1 and TRBJ2-7; 7 bases align to TRBD1. The CDR3 totals 14 residues. V lost 6 bases to trimming and J lost 0 bases; unmatched junction nucleotides: 8. From germline, CDR1 is SQVTM and CDR2 ANQGSEA.

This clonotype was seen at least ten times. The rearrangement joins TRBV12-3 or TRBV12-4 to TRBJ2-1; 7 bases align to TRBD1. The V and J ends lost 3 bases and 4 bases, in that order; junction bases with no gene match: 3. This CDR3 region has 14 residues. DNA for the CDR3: TGTGCCAGCAGTTTGCGACAGGGTTACAATGAGCAGTTCTTC. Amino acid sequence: CASSLRQGYNEQFF.

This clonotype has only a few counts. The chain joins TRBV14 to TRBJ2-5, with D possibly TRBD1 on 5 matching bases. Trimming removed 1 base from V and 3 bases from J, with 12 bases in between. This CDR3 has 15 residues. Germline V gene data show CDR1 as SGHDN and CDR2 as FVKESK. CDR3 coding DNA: TGTGCCAGCAGCCAAGTCACGACAGCTAAAGAGACCCAGTACTTC. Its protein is CASSQVTTAKETQYF.

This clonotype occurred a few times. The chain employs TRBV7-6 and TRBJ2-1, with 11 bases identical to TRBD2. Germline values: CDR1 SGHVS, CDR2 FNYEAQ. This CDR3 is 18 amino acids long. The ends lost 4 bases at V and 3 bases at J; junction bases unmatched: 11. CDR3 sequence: CASSSLLAGGIYYNEQFF. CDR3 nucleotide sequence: TGTGCCAGCAGCTCGCTTCTAGCGGGAGGAATCTACTACAATGAGCAGTTCTTC.

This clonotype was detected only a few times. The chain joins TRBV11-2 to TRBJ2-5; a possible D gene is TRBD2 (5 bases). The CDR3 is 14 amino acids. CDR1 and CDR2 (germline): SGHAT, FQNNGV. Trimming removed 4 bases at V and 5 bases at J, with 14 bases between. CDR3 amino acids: CASSSNPAGETQYF. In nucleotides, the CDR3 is TGTGCCAGCAGCTCGAATCCCGCGGGTGAGACCCAGTACTTC.

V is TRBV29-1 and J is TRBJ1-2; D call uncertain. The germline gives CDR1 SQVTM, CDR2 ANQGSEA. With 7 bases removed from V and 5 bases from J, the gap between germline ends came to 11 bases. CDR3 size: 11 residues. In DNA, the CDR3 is TGCAGCGCTGTAGGGTTGTATGGCTACACCTTC. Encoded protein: CSAVGLYGYTF.

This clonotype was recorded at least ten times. The CDR3 bases are TGTGCCAGCAGTTTAGGAGGGGGCAACTACAATGAGCAGTTCTTC. Its translation: CASSLGGGNYNEQFF. This chain connects TRBV12-3 or TRBV12-4 to TRBJ2-1, with 7 bases matching TRBD1. This CDR3 has 15 amino acids. The V segment lost 1 base and the J segment 3 bases; nucleotides outside the gene matches: 3.

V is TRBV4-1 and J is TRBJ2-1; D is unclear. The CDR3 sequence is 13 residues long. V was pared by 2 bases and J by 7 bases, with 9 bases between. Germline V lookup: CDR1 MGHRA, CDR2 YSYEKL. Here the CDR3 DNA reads TGCGCCAGCAGCCAACCTGCCAAGAATGAGCAGTTCTTC. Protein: CASSQPAKNEQFF.

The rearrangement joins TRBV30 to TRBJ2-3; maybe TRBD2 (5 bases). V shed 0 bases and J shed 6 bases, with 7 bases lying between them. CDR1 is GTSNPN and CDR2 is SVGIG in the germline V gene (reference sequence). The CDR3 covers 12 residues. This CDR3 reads CAWSVSGDTQYF. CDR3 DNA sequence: TGTGCCTGGAGTGTATCGGGGGATACGCAGTATTTT. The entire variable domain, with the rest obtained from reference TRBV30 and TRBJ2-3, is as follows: SQTIHQWPATLVQPVGSPLSLECTVEGTSNPNLYWYRQAAGRGLQLLFYSVGIGQISSEVPQNLSASRPQDRQFILSSKKLLLSDSGFYLCAWSVSGDTQYFGPGTRLTVL.

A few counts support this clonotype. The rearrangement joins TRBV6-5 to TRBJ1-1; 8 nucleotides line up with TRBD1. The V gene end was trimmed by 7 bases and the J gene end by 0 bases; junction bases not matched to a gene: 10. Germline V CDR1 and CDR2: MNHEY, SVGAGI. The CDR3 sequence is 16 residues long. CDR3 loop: CASKSGGAGVNTEAFF. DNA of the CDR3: TGTGCCAGCAAATCAGGGGGCGCTGGGGTGAACACTGAAGCTTTCTTT.

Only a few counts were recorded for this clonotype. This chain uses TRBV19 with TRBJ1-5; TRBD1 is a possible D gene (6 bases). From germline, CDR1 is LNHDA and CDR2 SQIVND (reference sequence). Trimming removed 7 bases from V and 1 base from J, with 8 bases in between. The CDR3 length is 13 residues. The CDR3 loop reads CASKGQSNQPQHF. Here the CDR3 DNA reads TGTGCCAGTAAGGGACAAAGCAATCAGCCCCAGCATTTT.

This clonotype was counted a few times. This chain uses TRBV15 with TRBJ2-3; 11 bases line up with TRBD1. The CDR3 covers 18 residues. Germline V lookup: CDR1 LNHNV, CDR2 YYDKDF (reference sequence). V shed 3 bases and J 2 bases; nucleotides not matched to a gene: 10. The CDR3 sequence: CATSSVRRDRGNTDTQYF. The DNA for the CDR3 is TGTGCCACCAGCAGTGTACGCCGGGACAGGGGGAACACAGATACGCAGTATTTT. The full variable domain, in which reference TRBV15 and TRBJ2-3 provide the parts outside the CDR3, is DAMVIQNPRYQVTQFGKPVTLSCSQTLNHNVMYWYQQKSSQAPKLLFHYYDKDFNNEADTPDNFQSRRPNTSFCFLDIRSPGLGDTAMYLCATSSVRRDRGNTDTQYFGPGTRLTVL.

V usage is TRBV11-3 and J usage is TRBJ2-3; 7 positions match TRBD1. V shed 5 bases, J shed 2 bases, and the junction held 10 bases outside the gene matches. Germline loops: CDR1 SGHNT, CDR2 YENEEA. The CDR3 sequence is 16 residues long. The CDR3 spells CASSTRGGSTTDTQYF. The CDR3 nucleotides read TGTGCCAGCAGCACGAGAGGGGGCTCGACCACAGATACGCAGTATTTT. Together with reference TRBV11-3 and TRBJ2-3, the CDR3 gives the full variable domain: EAGVVQSPRYKIIEKKQPVAFWCNPISGHNTLYWYLQNLGQGPELLIRYENEEAVDDSQLPKDRFSAERLKGVDSTLKIQPAELGDSAVYLCASSTRGGSTTDTQYFGPGTRLTVL.

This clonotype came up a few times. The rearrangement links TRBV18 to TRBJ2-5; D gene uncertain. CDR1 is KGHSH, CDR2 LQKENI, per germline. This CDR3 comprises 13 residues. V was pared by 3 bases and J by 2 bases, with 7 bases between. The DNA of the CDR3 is TGTGCCAGCTCACCGGCAGTACAAGAGACCCAGTACTTC. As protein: CASSPAVQETQYF.

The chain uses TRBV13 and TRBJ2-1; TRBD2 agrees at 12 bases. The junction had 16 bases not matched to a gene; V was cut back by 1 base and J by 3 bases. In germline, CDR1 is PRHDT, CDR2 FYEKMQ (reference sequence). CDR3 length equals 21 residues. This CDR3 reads CASSLEAGTSGWVSSYNEQFF. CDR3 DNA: TGTGCCAGCAGCTTAGAGGCCGGGACTAGCGGGTGGGTGAGTAGCTACAATGAGCAGTTCTTC. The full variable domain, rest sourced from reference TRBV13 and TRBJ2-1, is AAGVIQSPRHLIKEKRETATLKCYPIPRHDTVYWYQQGPGQDPQFLISFYEKMQSDKGSIPDRFSAQQFSDYHSELNMSSLELGDSALYFCASSLEAGTSGWVSSYNEQFFGPGTRLTVL.

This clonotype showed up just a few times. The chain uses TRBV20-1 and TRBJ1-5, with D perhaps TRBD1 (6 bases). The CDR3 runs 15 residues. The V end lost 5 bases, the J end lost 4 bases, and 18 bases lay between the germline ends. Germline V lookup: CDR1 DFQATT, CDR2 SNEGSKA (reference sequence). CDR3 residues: CSACDRDNVNQPQHF. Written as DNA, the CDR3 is TGCAGTGCTTGCGACCGGGACAACGTAAATCAGCCCCAGCATTTT.

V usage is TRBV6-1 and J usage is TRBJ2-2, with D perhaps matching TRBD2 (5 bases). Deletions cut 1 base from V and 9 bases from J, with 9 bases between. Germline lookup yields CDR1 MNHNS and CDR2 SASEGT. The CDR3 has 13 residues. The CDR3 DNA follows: TGTGCCAGCAGTGAAGAGAGCGGCAGGGAGCTGTTTTTT. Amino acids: CASSEESGRELFF.